This T cell receptor beta chain is drawn from a study of T cell responses to AZD1222 COVID-19 vaccine. This CDR3 has 15 residues. Germline V gene sequence: CDR1 KGHDR, CDR2 SFDVKD. Trimming removed 6 bases from V and 2 bases from J, with 16 bases in between. The method was immunoSEQ multiplex PCR; TCRdb's version includes in-frame clones alone and lacks a portion of them. Among some 150,000 clones, 87% were seen once, and the ten largest hold approximately 9.1%. J is TRBJ2-7 and V is TRBV24-1, with D perhaps matching TRBD1 (6 bases). The origin of this receptor is an adult who received the AZD1222 COVID-19 vaccine. The input for sequencing was peripheral blood, taken 28 days after the second AZD1222 dose. Here the CDR3 reads CATSSTGHGAYEQYF. CDR3 nucleotide sequence: TGTGCCACCAGTTCTACAGGGCATGGTGCCTACGAGCAGTACTTC.